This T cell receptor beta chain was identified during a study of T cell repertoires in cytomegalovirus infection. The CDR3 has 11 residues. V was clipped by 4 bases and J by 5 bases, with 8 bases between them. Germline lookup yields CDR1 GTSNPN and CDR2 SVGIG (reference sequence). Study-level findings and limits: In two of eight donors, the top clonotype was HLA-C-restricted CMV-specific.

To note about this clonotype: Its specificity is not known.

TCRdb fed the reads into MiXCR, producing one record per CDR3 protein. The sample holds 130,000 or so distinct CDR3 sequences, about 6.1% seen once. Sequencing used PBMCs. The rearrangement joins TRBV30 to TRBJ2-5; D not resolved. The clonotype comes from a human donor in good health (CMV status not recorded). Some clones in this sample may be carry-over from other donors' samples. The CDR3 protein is CAWTLGETQYF. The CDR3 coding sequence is TGTGCCTGGACTCTTGGGGAGACCCAGTACTTC.